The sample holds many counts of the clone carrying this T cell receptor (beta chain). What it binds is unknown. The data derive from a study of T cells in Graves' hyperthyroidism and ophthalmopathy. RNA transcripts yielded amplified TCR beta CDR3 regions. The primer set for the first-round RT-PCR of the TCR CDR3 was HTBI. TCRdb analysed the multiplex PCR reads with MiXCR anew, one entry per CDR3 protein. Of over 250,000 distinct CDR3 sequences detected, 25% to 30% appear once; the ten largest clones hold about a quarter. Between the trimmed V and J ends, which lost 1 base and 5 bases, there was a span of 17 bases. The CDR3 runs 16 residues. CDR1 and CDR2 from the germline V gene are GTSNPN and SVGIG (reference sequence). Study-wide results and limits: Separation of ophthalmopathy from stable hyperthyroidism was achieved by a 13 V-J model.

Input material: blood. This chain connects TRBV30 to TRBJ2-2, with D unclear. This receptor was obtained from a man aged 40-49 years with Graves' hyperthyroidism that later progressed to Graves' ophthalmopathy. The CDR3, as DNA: TGTGCCTGGAGTGGTTCTCCGCGGAGACGAACCGGGGAGCTGTTTTTT. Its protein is CAWSGSPRRRTGELFF.